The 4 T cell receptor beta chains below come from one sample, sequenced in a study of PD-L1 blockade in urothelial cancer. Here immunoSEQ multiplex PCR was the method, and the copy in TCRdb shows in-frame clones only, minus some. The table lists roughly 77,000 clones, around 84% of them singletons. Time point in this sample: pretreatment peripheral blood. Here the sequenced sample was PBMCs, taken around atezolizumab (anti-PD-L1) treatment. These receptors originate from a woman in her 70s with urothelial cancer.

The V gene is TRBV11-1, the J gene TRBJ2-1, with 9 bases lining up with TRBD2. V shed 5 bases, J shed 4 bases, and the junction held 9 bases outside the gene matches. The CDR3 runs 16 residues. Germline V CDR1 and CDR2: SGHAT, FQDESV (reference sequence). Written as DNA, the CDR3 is TGTGCCAGCAGCACCTCTAGCGGGGAAACTTACAATGAGCAGTTCTTC. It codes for CASSTSSGETYNEQFF.

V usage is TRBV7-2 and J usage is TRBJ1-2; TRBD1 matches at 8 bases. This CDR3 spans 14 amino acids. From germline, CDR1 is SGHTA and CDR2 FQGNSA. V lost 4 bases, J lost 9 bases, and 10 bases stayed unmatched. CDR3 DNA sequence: TGTGCCAGCAGCTCTCGGACAGGGAGCGACAGCTACACCTTC. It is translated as CASSSRTGSDSYTF.

Written as DNA, the CDR3 is TGTGCCACCAACGACAATTATGGCTACACCTTC. The encoded protein is CATNDNYGYTF. The rearrangement links TRBV19 to TRBJ1-2; D unclear. V was pared by 10 bases and J by 5 bases, with 11 bases between. The CDR3 consists of 11 residues. CDR1 is LNHDA and CDR2 is SQIVND in the germline V gene (reference sequence).

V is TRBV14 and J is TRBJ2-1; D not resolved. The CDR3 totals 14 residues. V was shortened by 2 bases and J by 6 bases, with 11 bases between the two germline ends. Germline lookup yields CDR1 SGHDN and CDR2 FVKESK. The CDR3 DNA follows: TGTGCCAGCAGCCAATTTCGGTCCGGCAATGAGCAGTTCTTC. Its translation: CASSQFRSGNEQFF.